This T cell receptor beta chain was observed in a study of shared clonotypes between healthy human individuals. The wider study: The donor pool was made up of a couple of women and three men aged 18 to 49.

Every donor, a Caucasian adult, lived in Nashville, Tennessee. Only in-frame clones appear in the TCRdb table, and some are missing; sequencing was by immunoSEQ multiplex PCR. This table has about 1 million clones, approximately 68% appearing once. Germline V lookup: CDR1 SGHAT, CDR2 FQNNGV. Trimming took 10 bases from V and 0 from J, leaving 21 bases between them. The CDR3 spans 16 residues. What was sequenced was memory CD4+ T cells sorted from blood. Noted subset: CD45RA-negative fraction. The chain links TRBV11-2 to TRBJ1-1, with D perhaps matching TRBD1 (5 bases). This sequence originates from a man younger than 35 in good health. The CDR3 sequence: CANWDVVSGLNTEAFF. The CDR3, as DNA: TGTGCCAACTGGGACGTGGTCTCGGGGCTGAACACTGAAGCTTTCTTT.